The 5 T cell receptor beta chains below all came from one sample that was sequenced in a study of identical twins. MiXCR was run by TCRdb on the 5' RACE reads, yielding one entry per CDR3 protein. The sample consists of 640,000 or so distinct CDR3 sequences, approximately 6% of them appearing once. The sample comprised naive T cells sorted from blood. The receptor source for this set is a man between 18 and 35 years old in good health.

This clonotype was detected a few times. In DNA, the CDR3 is TGTGCCAGCACCTTAAAGGGTGATGGATTTCAGTACTTC. This encodes CASTLKGDGFQYF. The V call is TRBV12-3 or TRBV12-4, the J call TRBJ2-4; D remains ambiguous. This CDR3 comprises 13 residues. V gave up 7 bases and J gave up 11 bases, with 18 bases separating them.

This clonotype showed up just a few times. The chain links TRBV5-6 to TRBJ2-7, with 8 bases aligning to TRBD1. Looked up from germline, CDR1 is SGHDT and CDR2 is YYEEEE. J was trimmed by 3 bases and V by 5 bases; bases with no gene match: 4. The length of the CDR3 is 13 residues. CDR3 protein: CASSRTGYYEQYF. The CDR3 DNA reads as TGTGCCAGCAGTCGGACAGGGTACTACGAGCAGTACTTC.

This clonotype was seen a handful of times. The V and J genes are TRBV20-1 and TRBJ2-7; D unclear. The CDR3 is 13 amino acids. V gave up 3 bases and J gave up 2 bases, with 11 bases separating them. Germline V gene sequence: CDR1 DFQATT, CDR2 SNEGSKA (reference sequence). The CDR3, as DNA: TGCAGTGCTAGGGGTCATGGTGCCTACGAGCAGTACTTC. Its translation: CSARGHGAYEQYF.

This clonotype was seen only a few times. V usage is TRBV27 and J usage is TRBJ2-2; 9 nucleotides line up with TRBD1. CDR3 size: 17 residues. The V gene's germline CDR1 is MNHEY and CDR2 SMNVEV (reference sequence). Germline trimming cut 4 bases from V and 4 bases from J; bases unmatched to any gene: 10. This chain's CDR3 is CASSSNYGTGSTGELFF. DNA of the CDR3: TGTGCCAGCAGTTCTAATTACGGGACAGGGAGCACCGGGGAGCTGTTTTTT.

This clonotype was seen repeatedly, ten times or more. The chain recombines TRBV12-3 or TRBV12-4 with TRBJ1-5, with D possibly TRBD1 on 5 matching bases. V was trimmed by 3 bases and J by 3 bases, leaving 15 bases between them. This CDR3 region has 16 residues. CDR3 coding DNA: TGTGCCAGCAGTTTTGGGGATTGGGGCATCAATCAGCCCCAGCATTTT. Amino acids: CASSFGDWGINQPQHF.